These 11 T cell receptor beta chains originate from one sample sequenced in a study of sequential checkpoint blockade in melanoma. Libraries were prepared by immunoSEQ multiplex PCR; TCRdb keeps only in-frame clonotypes and omits some of them. The sample holds under 40,000 clones, approximately 86% seen once. Treatment defined: randomized to nivolumab then ipilimumab (arm A) or the reverse (arm B). The input for sequencing was CD8+ T cells sorted from blood (inferred from file names), taken from a patient given nivolumab and ipilimumab in sequence. These receptors were obtained from a human donor with melanoma.

The chain couples TRBV27 to TRBJ2-3, with 10 bases identical to TRBD1. Germline CDR1 MNHEY, CDR2 SMNVEV (reference sequence). Trimming removed 0 bases from V and 6 bases from J; junction bases left unmatched: 9. This CDR3 has 17 amino acids. This CDR3 reads CASSLSRGTGDFDTQYF. The CDR3 nucleotides are TGTGCCAGCAGTTTATCTAGGGGGACAGGGGATTTTGATACGCAGTATTTT.

This clone was detected a few times. The J gene is TRBJ1-6, the V gene TRBV30; 10 bases map to TRBD1. The V segment lost 0 bases and the J segment 5 bases; nucleotides outside the gene matches: 4. The germline gives CDR1 GTSNPN, CDR2 SVGIG (reference sequence). The CDR3 consists of 16 residues. CDR3 in DNA: TGTGCCTGGAGTGTAGACAGGGGGCCAGATAATTCACCCCTCCACTTT. Amino acids: CAWSVDRGPDNSPLHF.

The rearrangement uses TRBV7-9 and TRBJ1-2, with D perhaps TRBD1 (5 bases). Germline CDR1 and CDR2: SEHNR and FQNEAQ (reference sequence). The CDR3 runs 14 residues. V was pared by 3 bases and J by 4 bases, with 12 bases between. DNA of the CDR3: TGTGCCAGCAGCTTCGGGACTCATGCCTATGGCTACACCTTC. It encodes CASSFGTHAYGYTF.

V usage is TRBV6-5 and J usage is TRBJ2-3, with a tentative D call TRBD1 (6 bases). V was shortened by 5 bases and J by 5 bases, with 14 bases between the two germline ends. Per the germline V gene, CDR1 is MNHEY and CDR2 is SVGAGI. CDR3 length: 14 amino acids. CDR3 nucleotide sequence: TGTGCCAGCAGTGACAACAGGGACGGAGATACGCAGTATTTT. It is translated as CASSDNRDGDTQYF.

The chain couples TRBV13 to TRBJ2-2; 8 bases map to TRBD2. Germline assignment: CDR1 PRHDT and CDR2 FYEKMQ (reference sequence). This CDR3 comprises 17 residues. Trimming at V came to 5 bases and at J to 1 base, leaving 9 bases not matched to a gene. The DNA of the CDR3 is TGTGCCAGCAGCGCCCCTGATGCGGGAGGGAACACCGGGGAGCTGTTTTTT. Translation gives CASSAPDAGGNTGELFF. Drawing the rest from reference TRBV13 and TRBJ2-2, the complete variable domain is AAGVIQSPRHLIKEKRETATLKCYPIPRHDTVYWYQQGPGQDPQFLISFYEKMQSDKGSIPDRFSAQQFSDYHSELNMSSLELGDSALYFCASSAPDAGGNTGELFFGEGSRLTVL.

The rearrangement joins TRBV25-1 to TRBJ2-7; 9 bases are a match to TRBD1. CDR3 size: 16 residues. The germline CDR1 and CDR2 sequences are MGHDK and SYGVNS. V lost 2 bases, J lost 0 bases, and 5 bases stayed unmatched. CDR3 DNA sequence: TGTGCCAGCAGTGAAGTAGAACAGGGGGCCTCCTACGAGCAGTACTTC. It is translated as CASSEVEQGASYEQYF.

The chain has TRBV6-6 and TRBJ2-5; 7 bases agree with TRBD1. The V segment lost 7 bases and the J segment 5 bases; nucleotides outside the gene matches: 10. Germline values: CDR1 MNHNY, CDR2 SVGAGI (reference sequence). The CDR3 has 14 amino acids. CDR3 bases: TGTGCCAGCACCCCCGGGACAGCGGAGGAGACCCAGTACTTC. It is translated as CASTPGTAEETQYF.

The rearrangement joins TRBV27 to TRBJ1-5; perhaps TRBD1 as D (5 bases). Germline V gene sequence: CDR1 MNHEY, CDR2 SMNVEV (reference sequence). Trimming shortened V by 5 bases and J by 2 bases, and 13 bases separated the two germline ends. The CDR3 loop spans 15 amino acids. CDR3 in amino acids: CASSEGEVGNQPQHF. CDR3 in DNA: TGTGCCAGCAGTGAAGGGGAAGTGGGCAATCAGCCCCAGCATTTT.

This clone was seen a few times. The rearrangement links TRBV28 to TRBJ1-5; D uncertain. CDR1 and CDR2 (germline): MDHEN, SYDVKM. This CDR3 contains 12 residues. V gave up 1 base and J gave up 10 bases, with 8 bases separating them. The CDR3 protein is CASSLFTEPQHF. DNA of the CDR3: TGTGCCAGCAGTTTATTCACAGAACCCCAGCATTTT.

With respect to this clone: Other DNA sequences in this sample translate to the same CDR3. V is TRBV4-1 and J is TRBJ2-1; 8 bases align to TRBD2. Trimming cost V 11 bases and J 4 bases; bases outside gene matches: 7. Germline V gives CDR1 MGHRA, CDR2 YSYEKL. The CDR3 is made up of 13 amino acids. In DNA form, the CDR3 reads TGCGCCGGAAGCGGGGGTCCTTACAATGAGCAGTTCTTC. Its translation is CAGSGGPYNEQFF.

This chain connects TRBV13 to TRBJ1-2, with TRBD1 as a possible D gene (5 bases). CDR3 length: 15 residues. Germline values: CDR1 PRHDT, CDR2 FYEKMQ (reference sequence). V gave up 0 bases and J gave up 8 bases, with 16 bases separating them. CDR3 nucleotides: TGTGCCAGCAGCTTAGGCCTAGTGCACAGGCTGGGCTACACCTTC. Translated, it gives CASSLGLVHRLGYTF. Complete variable domain (other parts from reference TRBV13 and TRBJ1-2): AAGVIQSPRHLIKEKRETATLKCYPIPRHDTVYWYQQGPGQDPQFLISFYEKMQSDKGSIPDRFSAQQFSDYHSELNMSSLELGDSALYFCASSLGLVHRLGYTFGSGTRLTVV.